Shown below are 32 T cell receptor beta chains from a single sample sequenced in a study of T cell repertoires in cytomegalovirus infection (dated by TCRdb to about 2019). The antigens of these receptors remain unknown. The treatment or condition label corresponds to: in vitro stimulation with specific CMV peptide epitopes to enrich CMV-specific T cells. Sequencing relied on an Illumina HiSeq 1500. The public reads were run again by TCRdb, first through fastp at Q25 and then through MiXCR, and only productive beta chains were kept. Under each unique CDR3 protein, matching rows form one entry showing the most common genes and DNA. The sample table records hundreds of thousands of distinct CDR3 sequences; around 29% of these occur just once. The ten largest clones add up to about 14% of the sample. This specimen consisted of cultured CD8+ T cells from PBMCs, obtained from culture after CMV antigen stimulation. The source of these receptors is a human donor in good health (CMV status not recorded). Some clones in this sample may be carry-over from other donors' samples.

The chain joins TRBV13 to TRBJ2-5, with D hard to call. From germline, CDR1 is PRHDT and CDR2 FYEKMQ (reference sequence). The CDR3 is 14 residues long. Deletions cut 2 bases from V and 5 bases from J, with 12 bases between. CDR3 sequence: CASSLSSRTETQYF. The DNA of the CDR3 is TGTGCCAGCAGCTTATCCAGCAGGACGGAGACCCAGTACTTC. The whole variable domain, remainder taken from reference TRBV13 and TRBJ2-5, is AAGVIQSPRHLIKEKRETATLKCYPIPRHDTVYWYQQGPGQDPQFLISFYEKMQSDKGSIPDRFSAQQFSDYHSELNMSSLELGDSALYFCASSLSSRTETQYFGPGTRLLVL.

Ten or more counts support this clonotype. The chain is built from TRBV12-3 or TRBV12-4 and TRBJ2-5; 12 bases line up with TRBD1. This CDR3 is 16 amino acids long. The junction had 4 bases not matched to a gene; V was cut back by 5 bases and J by 0 bases. CDR3 protein: CASSTGQGAYQETQYF. CDR3 nucleotide sequence: TGTGCCAGCAGTACGGGACAGGGGGCCTACCAAGAGACCCAGTACTTC.

This clonotype was counted only a few times. The rearrangement links TRBV7-2 to TRBJ2-5; no definite D call. This CDR3 contains 15 residues. Per the germline V gene, CDR1 is SGHTA and CDR2 is FQGNSA. Trimming removed 5 bases at V and 0 bases at J, with 13 bases between. DNA for the CDR3: TGTGCCAGCAGCCCAGCCCAGTTATACCAAGAGACCCAGTACTTC. This encodes CASSPAQLYQETQYF.

Turning to this clonotype: This could be a read error, since a much larger clone is one nucleotide away. The chain has TRBV4-1 and TRBJ1-2; D may be TRBD1 (6 bases). The V and J ends lost 7 bases and 2 bases respectively, with 8 bases between them. Looked up from germline, CDR1 is MGHRA and CDR2 is YSYEKL. This CDR3 has 12 residues. In DNA, the CDR3 is TGCGCCAGCAACGGACAGAACTATGGCTACACCTTC. Encoded protein: CASNGQNYGYTF.

This chain joins TRBV5-6 and TRBJ1-5; D perhaps matches TRBD1 (5 bases). V was clipped by 2 bases and J by 8 bases, with 17 bases between them. CDR3 length: 15 amino acids. Germline lookup yields CDR1 SGHDT and CDR2 YYEEEE. CDR3 in DNA: TGTGCCAGCAGCTTCGGAATCCTAGAAGGGGAGCCCCAGCATTTT. It encodes CASSFGILEGEPQHF.

This clonotype has just one count. The chain has TRBV20-1 and TRBJ2-7, with TRBD2 as a possible D gene (5 bases). The CDR3 has 13 residues. Between the trimmed V and J ends, which lost 5 bases and 3 bases, there was a span of 14 bases. Germline-derived CDR1 and CDR2 are DFQATT and SNEGSKA (reference sequence). DNA of the CDR3: TGCAGTGCTCGGGATCAGGCGAACTACGAGCAGTACTTC. The encoded protein is CSARDQANYEQYF.

The CDR3 DNA sequence: TGCGCCAGCAGCCCATCGAACGTGTGGGATAATTCACCCCTCCACTTT. It translates to CASSPSNVWDNSPLHF. The genes are TRBV4-1 and TRBJ1-6; D unresolved. Trimming took off 4 bases at V and 5 bases at J, with 15 bases between the two ends. Germline V gene sequence: CDR1 MGHRA, CDR2 YSYEKL. The CDR3 extends over 16 amino acids.

With respect to this clonotype: The junction departs from germline at one end; a sequencing error may be responsible. The rearrangement links TRBV6-2 or TRBV6-3 to TRBJ2-1; TRBD1 is a possible D gene (6 bases). CDR1 and CDR2 from the germline V gene are MNHEY and SVGEGT. This CDR3 is 17 amino acids long. CDR3 residues: CAGSQRKNRVMYNEQFF. The CDR3, as DNA: TGTGCCGGCAGTCAAAGAAAGAACAGGGTTATGTACAATGAGCAGTTCTTC.

V is TRBV7-4 and J is TRBJ2-1; D is ambiguous. There are 11 residues in the CDR3. V lost 2 bases and J lost 9, with 5 bases in between. In germline, CDR1 is SGHVT, CDR2 SQSDAQ. The CDR3 sequence: CASSLNSEQFF. CDR3 nucleotide sequence: TGTGCCAGCAGCTTAAATAGTGAGCAGTTCTTC. Full variable domain (missing parts from reference TRBV7-4 and TRBJ2-1): GAGVSQSPRYKVAKRGRDVALRCDSISGHVTLYWYRQTLGQGSEVLTYSQSDAQRDKSGRPSGRFSAERPERSVSTLKIQRTEQGDSAVYLCASSLNSEQFFGPGTRLTVL.

This clonotype was detected only a few times. The chain is built from TRBV5-5 and TRBJ2-3; D might be TRBD1 (6 bases). The germline V gene encodes CDR1 SGHKS and CDR2 YYEKEE (reference sequence). This CDR3 is 13 amino acids long. V was clipped by 4 bases and J by 4 bases, with 10 bases between them. The CDR3 DNA follows: TGTGCCAGCAGCCTAAACAGGGCAGATACGCAGTATTTT. Amino acids: CASSLNRADTQYF.

This clonotype was detected many times. This chain uses TRBV7-2 with TRBJ2-1; 11 bases line up with TRBD1. CDR3 length equals 17 residues. The germline CDR1 and CDR2 sequences are SGHTA and FQGNSA. Trimming at V came to 5 bases and at J to 0 bases, leaving 6 bases not matched to a gene. The CDR3 loop is CASSADRGLSSYNEQFF. CDR3 DNA: TGTGCCAGCAGCGCGGACAGGGGGCTGAGCTCCTACAATGAGCAGTTCTTC.

This clonotype was picked up a small number of times. This chain uses TRBV28 with TRBJ2-3, with a tentative D call TRBD2 (6 bases). Germline CDR1 is MDHEN and CDR2 is SYDVKM. With 3 bases removed from V and 4 bases from J, the gap between germline ends came to 8 bases. This CDR3 comprises 13 residues. DNA of the CDR3: TGTGCCAGCAGTTTCCGACTAGCAGATACGCAGTATTTT. Translated, it gives CASSFRLADTQYF.

This clonotype was recorded many times. The rearrangement links TRBV7-2 to TRBJ2-3; D is ambiguous. V was clipped by 3 bases and J by 1 base, with 23 bases between them. In germline, CDR1 is SGHTA, CDR2 FQGNSA. This CDR3 spans 19 amino acids. The CDR3 reads CASSFGYRTASVGTDTQYF. The CDR3 DNA is TGTGCCAGCAGCTTTGGCTACCGTACGGCGTCGGTTGGCACAGATACGCAGTATTTT.

About this clonotype itself: A much more abundant neighbour one base away suggests this may be a read error. The chain combines TRBV19 with TRBJ2-7; TRBD1 agrees at 9 bases. CDR3 size: 14 residues. The germline gives CDR1 LNHDA, CDR2 SQIVND (reference sequence). The CDR3 bases are TGTGCCAGTAGTCCGGGACAGGGCTCCTACAAGCAGTACGTC. Protein: CASSPGQGSYKQYV.

The V call is TRBV7-2, the J call TRBJ2-3, with D unclear. In germline, CDR1 is SGHTA, CDR2 FQGNSA. The V gene lost 1 base and the J gene lost 3 bases, with 14 bases spanning the gap. There are 16 residues in the CDR3. The CDR3 DNA reads as TGTGCCAGCAGCTTAGTTCGGACCTTAGGGACAGATACGCAGTATTTT. Translation: CASSLVRTLGTDTQYF.

The gene calls are TRBV20-1 and TRBJ1-1, with TRBD1 identical over 7 bases. Germline CDR1 reads DFQATT; CDR2 reads SNEGSKA (reference sequence). Trimming cost V 6 bases and J 1 base; bases outside gene matches: 8. This CDR3 comprises 14 residues. The CDR3 DNA is TGCAGTGCCCCTCGACAGGGCGAGAACACTGAAGCTTTCTTT. Encoded protein: CSAPRQGENTEAFF.

Remarks on this clonotype: Since a much larger clone is just one base distant, this may be a read error. The V call is TRBV12-3 or TRBV12-4, the J call TRBJ2-1; 11 bases agree with TRBD2. This CDR3 contains 16 residues. V gave up 7 bases and J gave up 1 base; unmatched junction bases: 6. CDR3 residues: CASKHIAGGSYNEQFF. DNA of the CDR3: TGTGCCAGCAAACACATAGCGGGGGGGTCCTACAATGAGCAGTTCTTC.

This chain uses TRBV12-3 or TRBV12-4 with TRBJ1-4; D gene ambiguous. V gave up 7 bases and J gave up 8 bases, with 14 bases separating them. The CDR3 contains 13 residues. CDR3 bases: TGTGCCAGCATGGGTTCCGCGGGGGAAAAACTGTTTTTT. It yields the protein CASMGSAGEKLFF.

The table lists this clonotype with a few counts. The chain recombines TRBV6-5 with TRBJ2-5; D uncertain. Germline CDR1 is MNHEY and CDR2 is SVGAGI. The germline V and J ends were trimmed by 0 bases and 5 bases, with 13 bases remaining between them. This CDR3 contains 15 residues. In DNA form, the CDR3 reads TGTGCCAGCAGTTACTCGATATCTAGAGAGGAGACCCAGTACTTC. Its translation is CASSYSISREETQYF.

The chain links TRBV5-1 to TRBJ2-7; TRBD1 or TRBD2 may be the D gene (7 bases each). V was shortened by 6 bases and J by 0 bases, with 19 bases between the two germline ends. The germline gives CDR1 SGHRS, CDR2 YFSETQ. The CDR3 has 16 amino acids. CDR3 sequence (DNA): TGCGCCAGCACCACCTGGGGGGGACAGAGCTCCTACGAGCAGTACTTC. Translated, it gives CASTTWGGQSSYEQYF.

This clonotype came up a few times. This chain joins TRBV3-1 and TRBJ2-2; perhaps TRBD2 as D (5 bases). This CDR3 is 15 amino acids long. Germline assignment: CDR1 LGHDT and CDR2 YNNKEL (reference sequence). Deletions cut 0 bases from V and 4 bases from J, with 9 bases between. CDR3 protein: CASSQDSATTGELFF. The CDR3 bases are TGTGCCAGCAGCCAAGATAGCGCTACCACCGGGGAGCTGTTTTTT.

This clonotype was counted only a few times. CDR3 nucleotides: TGCGCCAGCAGCCAAGTCGAATTGGTGGGCGAAAAACTGTTTTTT. This gives the protein CASSQVELVGEKLFF. V gene TRBV4-1 combines with J gene TRBJ1-4, with no clear D. The CDR3 contains 15 residues. Germline assignment: CDR1 MGHRA and CDR2 YSYEKL. The V end was cut by 1 base, the J end by 8 bases, with 14 bases between.

This clonotype was counted a few times. J is TRBJ2-1 and V is TRBV27, with unresolved D. The CDR3 has 18 residues. The V end was cut by 2 bases, the J end by 0 bases, with 17 bases between. Germline assignment: CDR1 MNHEY and CDR2 SMNVEV (reference sequence). In DNA, the CDR3 is TGTGCCAGCAGTTTAAGAATCCCAGCAACCAGCTCCTACAATGAGCAGTTCTTC. The encoded protein is CASSLRIPATSSYNEQFF.

The rearrangement joins TRBV29-1 to TRBJ1-2; no clear D. Germline V lookup: CDR1 SQVTM, CDR2 ANQGSEA. CDR3 length equals 13 residues. The V gene lost 5 bases and the J gene lost 6 bases, with 16 bases spanning the gap. CDR3 in DNA: TGCAGCGTTTTCACAAGGCTTGGGGATGGCTACACCTTC. As protein: CSVFTRLGDGYTF. Based on the CDR3 plus reference TRBV29-1 and TRBJ1-2, the full variable domain is SAVISQKPSRDICQRGTSLTIQCQVDSQVTMMFWYRQQPGQSLTLIATANQGSEATYESGFVIDKFPISRPNLTFSTLTVSNMSPEDSSIYLCSVFTRLGDGYTFGSGTRLTVV.

The rearrangement uses TRBV20-1 and TRBJ2-1; 7 bases match TRBD2. There are 14 residues in the CDR3. V shed 3 bases, J shed 3 bases, and the junction held 5 bases outside the gene matches. Germline values: CDR1 DFQATT, CDR2 SNEGSKA (reference sequence). In DNA form, the CDR3 reads TGCAGTGCTAGCCGGCCGGGGGGCTACAATGAGCAGTTCTTC. This codes for CSASRPGGYNEQFF.

This clonotype occurred a few times. The chain's CDR3 is CASSQDGPNLKYNEQFF. In DNA, the CDR3 is TGTGCCAGCAGCCAAGATGGTCCTAATTTGAAGTACAATGAGCAGTTCTTC. The V call is TRBV14, the J call TRBJ2-1; D not resolved. The CDR3 has 17 amino acids. V was shortened by 0 bases and J by 4 bases, with 16 bases between the two germline ends. In germline, CDR1 is SGHDN, CDR2 FVKESK.

This clonotype has a handful of counts. This chain uses TRBV10-3 with TRBJ2-1; tentative D call: TRBD1 (5 bases). Germline V gene sequence: CDR1 ENHRY, CDR2 SYGVKD. The CDR3 is 12 amino acids. V shed 6 bases and J shed 5 bases, with 8 bases lying between them. The CDR3 DNA sequence: TGTGCCATCAGGCTAGGGGACAATGAGCAGTTCTTC. This codes for CAIRLGDNEQFF.

This clonotype was counted between two and nine times. The chain is built from TRBV24-1 and TRBJ1-2; D is possibly TRBD1 (5 bases). V lost 11 bases and J lost 7, with 22 bases in between. This CDR3 is 14 amino acids long. CDR1 is KGHDR, CDR2 SFDVKD, per germline. The CDR3 loop is CANHPQVNFGGYTF. In DNA, the CDR3 is TGTGCCAACCACCCACAGGTGAACTTCGGTGGCTACACCTTC.

The chain combines TRBV7-8 with TRBJ1-5, with a weak D call TRBD1 (6 bases). Germline assignment: CDR1 SGHVS and CDR2 FQNEAQ. Trimming took 2 bases from V and 10 from J, leaving 12 bases between them. The CDR3 runs to 13 residues. CDR3 nucleotide sequence: TGTGCCAGCAGCTTAACAGGGTCTCACCCCCAGCATTTT. It specifies CASSLTGSHPQHF.

The sample holds a few counts of this clonotype. The gene calls are TRBV12-3 or TRBV12-4 and TRBJ1-1, with D maybe TRBD1 (6 bases). The V gene lost 7 bases and the J gene lost 3 bases, with 15 bases spanning the gap. This CDR3 spans 14 amino acids. Here the CDR3 DNA reads TGTGCCAGCACCTGGGGACAAAAGGACACTGAAGCTTTCTTT. Its translation: CASTWGQKDTEAFF.

J is TRBJ2-1 and V is TRBV9; the D gene could be TRBD1 or TRBD2 (5 bases each). Trimming shortened V by 0 bases and J by 4 bases, and 11 bases separated the two germline ends. This CDR3 has 15 residues. CDR1 and CDR2 from the germline V gene are SGDLS and YYNGEE. DNA for the CDR3: TGTGCCAGCAGCGTAGCGGGGACGGGGTACAATGAGCAGTTCTTC. It yields the protein CASSVAGTGYNEQFF.

This clonotype has ten or more counts. This chain joins TRBV7-2 and TRBJ2-7, with D possibly TRBD1 on 6 matching bases. V lost 5 bases and J lost 3, with 14 bases in between. The CDR3 consists of 14 residues. The germline V gene encodes CDR1 SGHTA and CDR2 FQGNSA. The CDR3 DNA follows: TGTGCCAGCAGCGAACAGGGAGTGAACTACGAGCAGTACGTC. Translating it yields CASSEQGVNYEQYV.